These 21 T cell receptor beta chains originate from one sample sequenced in a study of T cell responses to AZD1222 COVID-19 vaccine. Using immunoSEQ multiplex PCR, the repertoire was profiled, and TCRdb retains in-frame clones only, with some absent. The sample consists of more than 150,000 clones, 90% to 95% of them appearing once. Sequences were derived from peripheral blood, sampled 28 days after the second AZD1222 dose. These receptors came from an adult who received the AZD1222 COVID-19 vaccine.

The chain links TRBV5-5 to TRBJ2-3; no clear D gene. The V gene lost 3 bases and the J gene lost 1 base, with 9 bases spanning the gap. The CDR3 is 14 amino acids. Germline CDR1 SGHKS, CDR2 YYEKEE (reference sequence). In nucleotides, the CDR3 is TGTGCCAGCAGCTACGTAAAGGGCACAGATACGCAGTATTTT. Residues: CASSYVKGTDTQYF.

A note on this clone: The junction and the germline gene differ at one end; a read error may be behind it. The chain recombines TRBV30 with TRBJ2-1; D gene unclear. The germline V gene encodes CDR1 GTSNPN and CDR2 SVGIG (reference sequence). CDR3 length: 11 residues. In DNA, the CDR3 is TGTGCCTGGAGTCCTGGCGTTAGGCCTATCTTC. Translated, it gives CAWSPGVRPIF.

The CDR3 region is CASSPSDGRRGGTDTQYF. The CDR3 nucleotides are TGTGCCAGCTCACCGTCGGACGGACGCAGAGGGGGCACAGATACGCAGTATTTT. V and J are TRBV18 and TRBJ2-3, with D perhaps TRBD1 or TRBD2 (5 bases each). The CDR3 extends over 18 amino acids. Trimming shortened V by 3 bases and J by 1 base, and 20 bases separated the two germline ends. The germline gives CDR1 KGHSH, CDR2 LQKENI.

V and J are TRBV6-2 or TRBV6-3 and TRBJ2-3; 11 bases are a match to TRBD2. Germline V CDR1 and CDR2: MNHEY, SVGEGT. The CDR3 consists of 16 residues. V was clipped by 5 bases and J by 3 bases; unmatched bases: 7. CDR3 residues: CASSITSGGGTDTQYF. CDR3 in DNA: TGTGCCAGCAGTATCACTAGCGGGGGCGGGACAGATACGCAGTATTTT.

The chain links TRBV6-1 to TRBJ1-2; the D gene is possibly TRBD1 (6 bases). The V gene lost 0 bases and the J gene lost 8 bases, with 7 bases spanning the gap. Germline V lookup: CDR1 MNHNS, CDR2 SASEGT. This CDR3 has 12 residues. The CDR3 DNA sequence: TGTGCCAGCAGTGAAGCGGGGGGCGGCTACACCTTC. This encodes CASSEAGGGYTF.

V usage is TRBV7-2 and J usage is TRBJ1-2; 8 positions match TRBD1. CDR1 is SGHTA, CDR2 FQGNSA, per germline. The V gene end was trimmed by 2 bases and the J gene end by 7 bases; junction bases not matched to a gene: 6. The CDR3 contains 14 residues. This CDR3 is CASSLKPGGFGYTF. CDR3 bases: TGTGCCAGCAGCTTAAAGCCAGGGGGCTTTGGCTACACCTTC.

This sequence joins TRBV5-5 and TRBJ1-1; D call uncertain. The CDR3 loop spans 14 amino acids. CDR1 is SGHKS and CDR2 is YYEKEE in the germline V gene (reference sequence). Trimming left V 0 bases short and J 1 base short, with 7 bases between. CDR3 nucleotide sequence: TGTGCCAGCAGCTTGGGGGCCGGGAACACTGAAGCTTTCTTT. Translating gives CASSLGAGNTEAFF.

J is TRBJ2-1 and V is TRBV10-3; 14 bases are shared with TRBD2. This CDR3 region has 15 residues. V lost 6 bases to trimming and J lost 3 bases; unmatched junction nucleotides: 1. Per the germline V gene, CDR1 is ENHRY and CDR2 is SYGVKD. The chain's CDR3 is CAISGLAGGYNEQFF. The CDR3, as DNA: TGTGCCATCAGCGGACTAGCGGGAGGCTACAATGAGCAGTTCTTC.

The V call is TRBV11-2, the J call TRBJ2-1; TRBD1 is a possible D gene (5 bases). The germline V gene has CDR1 SGHAT and CDR2 FQNNGV. This CDR3 is 14 amino acids long. V was clipped by 8 bases and J by 3 bases, with 14 bases between them. The DNA for the CDR3 is TGTGCCAGCGGCGAGTGGGGCGGCTACAATGAGCAGTTCTTC. Translated: CASGEWGGYNEQFF.

This sequence joins TRBV3-1 (or the pseudogene TRBV3-2) and TRBJ2-5; unclear D gene. Germline V CDR1 and CDR2: LGHDT, YNNKEL (reference sequence). The CDR3 runs 12 residues. V was shortened by 3 bases and J by 5 bases, with 7 bases between the two germline ends. CDR3 DNA sequence: TGTGCCAGCAGCCACTTGCGGGAGACCCAGTACTTC. It yields the protein CASSHLRETQYF.

The J gene is TRBJ2-7, the V gene TRBV5-6; D is uncertain. Trimming shortened V by 7 bases and J by 1 base, and 9 bases separated the two germline ends. Germline CDR1 is SGHDT and CDR2 is YYEEEE. This CDR3 is 12 amino acids long. The CDR3 loop is CASGSGSYEQYF. CDR3 coding DNA: TGTGCCAGCGGGTCAGGTTCCTACGAGCAGTACTTC.

V is TRBV15 and J is TRBJ1-5, with D perhaps matching TRBD1 (5 bases). Germline loops: CDR1 LNHNV, CDR2 YYDKDF (reference sequence). The CDR3 length is 14 residues. Trimming removed 1 base at V and 4 bases at J, with 8 bases between. The CDR3 coding sequence is TGTGCCACCAGCAGAGTCAAGGGGAATCAGCCCCAGCATTTT. Protein sequence: CATSRVKGNQPQHF. The entire variable domain, with the rest obtained from reference TRBV15 and TRBJ1-5, is as follows: DAMVIQNPRYQVTQFGKPVTLSCSQTLNHNVMYWYQQKSSQAPKLLFHYYDKDFNNEADTPDNFQSRRPNTSFCFLDIRSPGLGDTAMYLCATSRVKGNQPQHFGDGTRLSIL.

V gene TRBV28 combines with J gene TRBJ2-3, with 11 bases that match TRBD2. V dropped 4 bases and J dropped 9; count of bases not matched to a gene: 6. Germline V gene lookup returns CDR1 MDHEN and CDR2 SYDVKM. This CDR3 comprises 14 residues. The CDR3 loop is CASSSYRLAGTQYF. The CDR3 DNA follows: TGTGCCAGCAGTTCCTATAGACTAGCGGGAACGCAGTATTTT.

V gene TRBV24-1 combines with J gene TRBJ1-2, with D possibly being TRBD1 (5 bases). The V end lost 3 bases, the J end lost 3 bases, and 13 bases lay between the germline ends. In germline, CDR1 is KGHDR, CDR2 SFDVKD. The CDR3 has 15 residues. The CDR3 region has the DNA TGTGCCACCAGTGATCTCCGGGGGGGGTACTATGGCTACACCTTC. Amino acids: CATSDLRGGYYGYTF.

The chain is built from TRBV6-6 and TRBJ1-1, with D possibly matching TRBD1 (6 bases). This CDR3 spans 14 amino acids. Germline-derived CDR1 and CDR2 are MNHNY and SVGAGI (reference sequence). Between the trimmed V and J ends, which lost 7 bases and 4 bases, there was a span of 16 bases. This chain's CDR3 is CASTHGGAGTEAFF. The CDR3 bases are TGTGCCAGCACCCATGGGGGGGCGGGCACTGAAGCTTTCTTT.

The chain is built from TRBV18 and TRBJ1-3; D is possibly TRBD1 (5 bases). CDR3 length: 15 residues. Germline values: CDR1 KGHSH, CDR2 LQKENI. The V and J ends lost 3 bases and 4 bases respectively, with 13 bases between them. CDR3 DNA sequence: TGTGCCAGCTCACCCAACCGGGACGTAGGAAACACCATATATTTT. This sequence encodes CASSPNRDVGNTIYF.

The rearrangement links TRBV14 to TRBJ1-1, with unresolved D. Germline V gene sequence: CDR1 SGHDN, CDR2 FVKESK. Trimming cost V 4 bases and J 3 bases, with 12 bases left between them. CDR3 length: 14 residues. CDR3 residues: CASSPRTWDTEAFF. The CDR3 DNA reads TGTGCCAGCAGCCCGAGAACTTGGGACACTGAAGCTTTCTTT.

J is TRBJ1-2 and V is TRBV19; 8 nucleotides line up with TRBD1. V trimming: 6 bases; J trimming: 4 bases; junction bases outside the gene matches: 4. Per germline, CDR1 LNHDA and CDR2 SQIVND (reference sequence). CDR3 size: 13 residues. CDR3 in amino acids: CASRDRVGYGYTF. The CDR3 DNA is TGTGCCAGTAGGGACAGGGTCGGCTATGGCTACACCTTC.

The chain couples TRBV5-4 to TRBJ2-7, with 7 bases matching TRBD2. CDR3 length: 16 amino acids. V was pared by 2 bases and J by 3 bases, with 11 bases of the junction left unmatched. From germline, CDR1 is SGHNT and CDR2 YYREEE (reference sequence). In nucleotides, the CDR3 is TGTGCCAGCAGCTTAGGGGCTAGCGGAGTTATCTACGAGCAGTACTTC. Translated: CASSLGASGVIYEQYF.

The chain carries TRBV5-1 and TRBJ2-2; 9 nucleotides agree with TRBD1. V was clipped by 8 bases and J by 5 bases; unmatched bases: 10. The length of the CDR3 is 15 residues. From germline, CDR1 is SGHRS and CDR2 YFSETQ. CDR3 bases: TGCGCCAGTGCCGGGACAGGGACTTTAACCGGGGAGCTGTTTTTT. Translating it yields CASAGTGTLTGELFF. Together with reference TRBV5-1 and TRBJ2-2, the CDR3 gives the full variable domain: KAGVTQTPRYLIKTRGQQVTLSCSPISGHRSVSWYQQTPGQGLQFLFEYFSETQRNKGNFPGRFSGRQFSNSRSEMNVSTLELGDSALYLCASAGTGTLTGELFFGEGSRLTVL.

The genes are TRBV6-4 and TRBJ2-2; D may be TRBD1 or TRBD2 (7 bases each). The CDR3 runs to 13 residues. Germline V gene sequence: CDR1 MRHNA, CDR2 SNTAGT. V was shortened by 0 bases and J by 14 bases, with 13 bases between the two germline ends. The CDR3 nucleotides read TGTGCCAGCAGTGACTCGGGGAGGGGGCACCTGTTTTTT. Protein: CASSDSGRGHLFF.